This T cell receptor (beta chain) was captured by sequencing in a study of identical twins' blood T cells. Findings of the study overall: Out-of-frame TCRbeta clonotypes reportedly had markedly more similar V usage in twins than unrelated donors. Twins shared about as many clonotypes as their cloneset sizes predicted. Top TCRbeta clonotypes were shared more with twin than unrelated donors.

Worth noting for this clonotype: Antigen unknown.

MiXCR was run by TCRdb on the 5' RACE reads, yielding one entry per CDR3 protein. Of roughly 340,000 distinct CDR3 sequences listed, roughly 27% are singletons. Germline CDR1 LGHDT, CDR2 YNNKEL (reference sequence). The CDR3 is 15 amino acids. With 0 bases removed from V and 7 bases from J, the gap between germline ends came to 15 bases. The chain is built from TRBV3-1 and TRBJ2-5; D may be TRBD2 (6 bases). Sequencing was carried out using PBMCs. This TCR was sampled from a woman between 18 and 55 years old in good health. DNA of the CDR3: TGTGCCAGCAGCCAAGAGATAGCGGAGAGGGGGACCCAGTACTTC. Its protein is CASSQEIAERGTQYF.